This TCR beta chain was sequenced during a study of T cell repertoires in cytomegalovirus infection. Study-level background: From public TCR beta signatures came an indication of both CMV infection and matching HLA type. General study results and limits: Adding up the frequency of public TCR beta families identified people who carried CMV plus the relevant HLA. The ex vivo response was dominated by HLA-C-restricted CMV-specific TCR beta clonotypes.

A single record per CDR3 protein comes from TCRdb applying MiXCR to the reads. The sample includes approximately 910,000 distinct CDR3 sequences, approximately 31% of them seen just once. V lost 4 bases to trimming and J lost 8 bases, with 30 bases between them. The CDR3 spans 19 residues. Germline lookup yields CDR1 MGHRA and CDR2 YSYEKL. With respect to this clonotype: Its target is unknown.

This clonotype originated in a human donor in good health (CMV status not recorded). Some clones in this sample may be carry-over from other donors' samples. The J gene is TRBJ1-3, the V gene TRBV4-1; no definite D call. Sample: cultured CD8+ T cells from PBMCs, taken from culture after CMV antigen stimulation. The CDR3 region has the DNA TGCGCCAGCAGCCCTAGGATGCCCCGGTCGCGAGGACCCGAGGACACCATATATTTT. It codes for CASSPRMPRSRGPEDTIYF.